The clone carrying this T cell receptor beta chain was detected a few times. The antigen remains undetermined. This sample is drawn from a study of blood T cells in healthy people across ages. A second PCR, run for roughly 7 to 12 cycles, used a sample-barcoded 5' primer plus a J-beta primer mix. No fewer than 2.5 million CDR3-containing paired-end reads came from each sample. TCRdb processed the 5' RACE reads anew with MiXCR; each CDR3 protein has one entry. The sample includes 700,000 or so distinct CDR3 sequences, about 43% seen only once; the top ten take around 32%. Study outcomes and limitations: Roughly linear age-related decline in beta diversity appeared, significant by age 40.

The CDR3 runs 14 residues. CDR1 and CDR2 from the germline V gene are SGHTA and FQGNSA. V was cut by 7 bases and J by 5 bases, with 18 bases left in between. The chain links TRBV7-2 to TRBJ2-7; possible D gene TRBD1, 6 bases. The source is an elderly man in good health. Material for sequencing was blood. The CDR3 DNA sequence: TGTGCCAGCATTCCCGGGACATCCCAGGACGAGCAGTACTTC. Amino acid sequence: CASIPGTSQDEQYF. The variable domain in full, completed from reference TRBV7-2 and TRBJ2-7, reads GAGVSQSPSNKVTEKGKDVELRCDPISGHTALYWYRQSLGQGLEFLIYFQGNSAPDKSGLPSDRFSAERTGGSVSTLTIQRTQQEDSAVYLCASIPGTSQDEQYFGPGTRLTVT.